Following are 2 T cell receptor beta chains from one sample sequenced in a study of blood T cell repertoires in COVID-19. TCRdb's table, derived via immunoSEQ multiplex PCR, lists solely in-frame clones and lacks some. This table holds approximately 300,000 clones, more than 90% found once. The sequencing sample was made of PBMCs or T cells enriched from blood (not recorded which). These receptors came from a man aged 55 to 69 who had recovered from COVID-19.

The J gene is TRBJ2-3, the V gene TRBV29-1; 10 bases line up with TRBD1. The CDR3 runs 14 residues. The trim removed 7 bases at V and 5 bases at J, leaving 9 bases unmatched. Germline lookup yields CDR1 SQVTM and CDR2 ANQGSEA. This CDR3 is CSALRQGALDTQYF. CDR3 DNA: TGCAGCGCCCTGAGACAGGGGGCGTTAGATACGCAGTATTTT.

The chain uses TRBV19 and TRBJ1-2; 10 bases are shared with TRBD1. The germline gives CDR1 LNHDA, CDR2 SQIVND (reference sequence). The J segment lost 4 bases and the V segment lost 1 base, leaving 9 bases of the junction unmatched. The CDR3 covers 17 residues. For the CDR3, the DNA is TGTGCCAGTAGTATAGGGGACAGGGGTGGTGTTGGCTATGGCTACACCTTC. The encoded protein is CASSIGDRGGVGYGYTF.